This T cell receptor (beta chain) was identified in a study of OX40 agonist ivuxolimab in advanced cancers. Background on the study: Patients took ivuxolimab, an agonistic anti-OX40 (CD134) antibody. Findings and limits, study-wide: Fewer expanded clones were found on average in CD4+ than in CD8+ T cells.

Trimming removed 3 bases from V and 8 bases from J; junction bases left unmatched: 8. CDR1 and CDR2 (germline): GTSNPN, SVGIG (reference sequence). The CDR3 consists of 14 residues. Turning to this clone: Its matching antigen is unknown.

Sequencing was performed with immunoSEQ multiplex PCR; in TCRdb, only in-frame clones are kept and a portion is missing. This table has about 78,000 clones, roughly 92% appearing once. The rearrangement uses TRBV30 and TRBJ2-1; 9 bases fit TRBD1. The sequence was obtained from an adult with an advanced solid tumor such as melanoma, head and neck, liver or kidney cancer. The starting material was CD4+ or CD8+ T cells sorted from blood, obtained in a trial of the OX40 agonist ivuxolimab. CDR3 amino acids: CAWSPTGGGDEQFF. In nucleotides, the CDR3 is TGTGCCTGGAGCCCGACAGGGGGTGGCGATGAGCAGTTCTTC. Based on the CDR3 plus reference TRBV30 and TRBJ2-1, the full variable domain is SQTIHQWPATLVQPVGSPLSLECTVEGTSNPNLYWYRQAAGRGLQLLFYSVGIGQISSEVPQNLSASRPQDRQFILSSKKLLLSDSGFYLCAWSPTGGGDEQFFGPGTRLTVL.